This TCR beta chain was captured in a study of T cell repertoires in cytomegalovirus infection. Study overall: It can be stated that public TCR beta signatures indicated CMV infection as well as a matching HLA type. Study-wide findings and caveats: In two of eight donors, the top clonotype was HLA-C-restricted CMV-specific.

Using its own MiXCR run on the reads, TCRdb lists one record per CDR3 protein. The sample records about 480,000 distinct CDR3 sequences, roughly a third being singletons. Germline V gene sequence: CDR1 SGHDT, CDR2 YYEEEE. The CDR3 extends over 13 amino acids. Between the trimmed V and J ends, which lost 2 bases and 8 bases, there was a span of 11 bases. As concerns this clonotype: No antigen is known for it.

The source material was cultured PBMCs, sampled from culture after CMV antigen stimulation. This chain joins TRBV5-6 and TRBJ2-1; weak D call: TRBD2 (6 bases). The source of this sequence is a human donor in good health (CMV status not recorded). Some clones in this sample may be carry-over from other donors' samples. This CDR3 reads CASSLKGGYEQFF. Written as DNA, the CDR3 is TGTGCCAGCAGCTTAAAAGGAGGGTATGAGCAGTTCTTC.